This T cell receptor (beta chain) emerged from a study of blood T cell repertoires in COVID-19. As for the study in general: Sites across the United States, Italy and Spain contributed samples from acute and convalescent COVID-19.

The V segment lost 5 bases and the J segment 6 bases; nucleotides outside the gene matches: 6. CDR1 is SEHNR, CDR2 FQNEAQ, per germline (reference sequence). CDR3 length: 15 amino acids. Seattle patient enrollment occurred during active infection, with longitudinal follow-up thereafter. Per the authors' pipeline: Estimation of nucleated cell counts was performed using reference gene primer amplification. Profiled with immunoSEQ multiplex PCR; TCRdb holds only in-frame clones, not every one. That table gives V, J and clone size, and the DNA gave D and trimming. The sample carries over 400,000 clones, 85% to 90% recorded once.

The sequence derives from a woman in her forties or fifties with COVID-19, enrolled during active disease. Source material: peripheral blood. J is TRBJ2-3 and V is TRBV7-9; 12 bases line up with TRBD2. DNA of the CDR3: TGTGCCAGCAGCCCTCTAGCGGGGGGGCGGGATACGCAGTATTTT. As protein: CASSPLAGGRDTQYF.